The present TCR beta chain was sequenced within a study of T cells in Graves' hyperthyroidism and ophthalmopathy. The wider study: Peripheral blood specimens were obtained at initial diagnosis, prior to any treatment.

Study findings and constraints: It was a median approximately 7.1 months before onset that the model predicted ophthalmopathy. Blood also showed most of the thyroid clonotypes that were expanded above 0.001.

Pregnant or lactating patients were excluded, as were those with uncontrolled infection or other autoimmune disease. TCR beta CDR3 regions were amplified from RNA. HTBI primers were employed in a first-round RT-PCR of the TCR CDR3. TCRdb re-derived calls from the multiplex PCR reads in MiXCR, one entry per CDR3 protein. The sample records approximately 430,000 distinct CDR3 sequences, about 15% being singletons. With regard to this clonotype: Its cognate antigen is unknown. The CDR3 ends on some other residue instead of the conserved phenylalanine or tryptophan, so this is likely a read error.

Germline V gives CDR1 MNHEY, CDR2 SMNVEV (reference sequence). The CDR3 spans 13 residues. V was cut by 0 bases and J by 0 bases, with 2 bases left in between. Source material: blood. This rearrangement joins TRBV27 to TRBJ1-1; D is unclear. This clonotype was sampled from a young man with Graves' ophthalmopathy. As DNA, the CDR3 is TGTGCCAGCAGTTTATCCCTGAACACTGAAGCTTTCCTT. Its protein is CASSLSLNTEAFL.